The 22 T cell receptor beta chains below all came from one sample that was sequenced in a study of cytomegalovirus exposure and HLA in healthy donors (TCRdb year 2017). The library came from the immunoSEQ multiplex PCR assay. The multiplex PCR relied on a mix of 60 forward primers for TCR Vbeta segments and 13 reverse primers for TCR Jbeta segments. Held by TCRdb, this immuneACCESS table contains in-frame sequences only and omits some clones. Under half of the omission traces to an unresolved V gene where checked; the cause of the rest is unknown. In this sample the table shows some 200,000 clones, 70% to 80% of which occur a single time. Clones ranked in the top ten supply approximately 2.6% of the sample. The sequencing input was PBMCs. Receptors were obtained from a woman aged 55 to 70 in good health and CMV-seropositive.

The chain carries TRBV2 and TRBJ2-5; TRBD1 might be the D (7 bases). Germline V gene data show CDR1 as SNHLY and CDR2 as FYNNEI. The V and J ends lost 1 base and 5 bases respectively, with 11 bases between them. The CDR3 consists of 14 residues. The CDR3 is CASSEVSGGETQYF. CDR3 nucleotides: TGTGCCAGCAGTGAAGTGTCAGGGGGGGAGACCCAGTACTTC.

The chain employs TRBV6-5 and TRBJ2-7, with 8 bases lining up with TRBD1. This CDR3 contains 14 residues. J lost 4 bases, V lost 6 bases, and 8 bases had no gene match. The V gene's germline CDR1 is MNHEY and CDR2 SVGAGI. DNA for the CDR3: TGTGCCAGCAGGGGACAGGCAGGGGGTTACGAGCAGTACTTC. It codes for CASRGQAGGYEQYF.

The chain combines TRBV29-1 with TRBJ2-3; 8 nucleotides line up with TRBD1. Germline CDR1 SQVTM, CDR2 ANQGSEA. This CDR3 spans 15 amino acids. With 5 bases clipped from V and 8 bases from J, the junction kept 15 bases outside the gene matches. The CDR3 sequence is CSVRWTGKIMGTQYF. The CDR3 DNA follows: TGCAGCGTTCGTTGGACAGGGAAAATCATGGGTACGCAGTATTTT.

Only one count was recorded for this clone. This chain joins TRBV5-5 and TRBJ1-2; the match to TRBD1 covers 8 bases. This CDR3 is 14 amino acids long. V lost 2 bases to trimming and J lost 6 bases; unmatched junction nucleotides: 6. Germline CDR1 is SGHKS and CDR2 is YYEKEE (reference sequence). CDR3 DNA: TGTGCCAGCAGCTTCGCAGGGGGCGATGATGGCTACACCTTC. Encoded protein: CASSFAGGDDGYTF.

V and J are TRBV7-2 and TRBJ1-6; D may be TRBD1 (6 bases). From germline, CDR1 is SGHTA and CDR2 FQGNSA. The CDR3 totals 14 residues. V lost 1 base and J lost 7, with 8 bases in between. The CDR3 loop is CASSLGTANSPLHF. The CDR3 region has the DNA TGTGCCAGCAGCTTAGGGACAGCGAATTCACCCCTCCACTTT. Supplemented by reference TRBV7-2 and TRBJ1-6, the full variable domain reads GAGVSQSPSNKVTEKGKDVELRCDPISGHTALYWYRQSLGQGLEFLIYFQGNSAPDKSGLPSDRFSAERTGGSVSTLTIQRTQQEDSAVYLCASSLGTANSPLHFGNGTRLTVT.

This clone has more than one count but fewer than ten. The J gene is TRBJ2-2, the V gene TRBV29-1; maybe TRBD2 (6 bases). This CDR3 comprises 16 residues. Deletions cut 8 bases from V and 0 bases from J, with 19 bases between. Per germline, CDR1 SQVTM and CDR2 ANQGSEA. CDR3 loop: CSLGERVSPNTGELFF. The CDR3 DNA reads as TGCAGCCTCGGGGAGCGGGTCTCCCCGAACACCGGGGAGCTGTTTTTT.

The V call is TRBV12-5, the J call TRBJ2-1; D might be TRBD2 (6 bases). The CDR3 consists of 13 residues. CDR1 LGHNT and CDR2 FRNRAP come from the germline V gene. The ends were cut back, 4 bases at V and 7 bases at J, with 11 bases in the middle. CDR3 DNA: TGTGCTAGTGGTTCCTCGGGAGTAAATGAGCAGTTCTTC. Translating it yields CASGSSGVNEQFF.

This clone has a handful of counts. This chain connects TRBV11-3 to TRBJ2-1; D unresolved. The germline V gene encodes CDR1 SGHNT and CDR2 YENEEA. CDR3 length: 13 amino acids. V gave up 3 bases and J gave up 1 base, with 4 bases separating them. CDR3 residues: CASSFTSYNEQFF. The CDR3 bases are TGTGCCAGCAGCTTCACATCCTACAATGAGCAGTTCTTC.

The chain combines TRBV5-1 with TRBJ1-1; 7 positions match TRBD1. The CDR3 spans 17 residues. Germline V gene lookup returns CDR1 SGHRS and CDR2 YFSETQ. V lost 0 bases, J lost 1 base, and 9 bases stayed unmatched. In DNA form, the CDR3 reads TGCGCCAGCAGCTTGGCCAATACCGGGACAGAGAACACTGAAGCTTTCTTT. Translation: CASSLANTGTENTEAFF.

This chain connects TRBV2 to TRBJ2-2; TRBD1 matches 7 bases. The CDR3 extends over 14 amino acids. CDR1 is SNHLY, CDR2 FYNNEI, per germline. V lost 6 bases to trimming and J lost 4 bases; unmatched junction nucleotides: 5. This CDR3 is CASRVDRATGELFF. CDR3 in DNA: TGTGCCAGCAGGGTTGACAGGGCCACCGGGGAGCTGTTTTTT. The entire variable domain, with the rest obtained from reference TRBV2 and TRBJ2-2, is as follows: EPEVTQTPSHQVTQMGQEVILRCVPISNHLYFYWYRQILGQKVEFLVSFYNNEISEKSEIFDDQFSVERPDGSNFTLKIRSTKLEDSAMYFCASRVDRATGELFFGEGSRLTVL.

CDR3 nucleotide sequence: TGTGCCAGCTCACCAATACAGGGGGCGGATGGCTACACCTTC. It encodes CASSPIQGADGYTF. The rearrangement links TRBV18 to TRBJ1-2; 9 bases match TRBD1. CDR3 length: 14 residues. Trimming removed 2 bases from V and 6 bases from J; junction bases left unmatched: 4. Germline CDR1 reads KGHSH; CDR2 reads LQKENI.

The chain is built from TRBV18 and TRBJ1-3; D is unclear. Looked up from germline, CDR1 is KGHSH and CDR2 is LQKENI. V was shortened by 0 bases and J by 0 bases, with 9 bases between the two germline ends. The CDR3 is 16 residues long. DNA of the CDR3: TGTGCCAGCTCACCACCTACAGAGAGCTCTGGAAACACCATATATTTT. Its protein is CASSPPTESSGNTIYF.

This sequence joins TRBV27 and TRBJ1-4, with 10 nucleotides matching TRBD1. This CDR3 region has 14 residues. V shed 4 bases and J 7 bases; nucleotides not matched to a gene: 3. CDR1 and CDR2 from the germline V gene are MNHEY and SMNVEV (reference sequence). This CDR3 is CASSSGQGGEKLFF. The CDR3 region has the DNA TGTGCCAGCAGTTCAGGACAGGGGGGTGAAAAACTGTTTTTT.

The genes are TRBV20-1 and TRBJ1-1, with D perhaps matching TRBD1 (5 bases). This CDR3 has 11 residues. Germline V CDR1 and CDR2: DFQATT, SNEGSKA (reference sequence). V was clipped by 3 bases and J by 6 bases, with 8 bases between them. Here the CDR3 reads CSARGQAEAFF. DNA for the CDR3: TGCAGTGCTAGGGGGCAGGCTGAAGCTTTCTTT.

This clone has only one observation. The V and J genes are TRBV11-3 and TRBJ2-2; 8 positions match TRBD2. Germline assignment: CDR1 SGHNT and CDR2 YENEEA. Trimming cost V 5 bases and J 5 bases; bases outside gene matches: 10. This CDR3 is 16 amino acids long. CDR3 sequence: CASSRSAGVGTGELFF. CDR3 in DNA: TGTGCCAGCAGCCGATCAGCGGGAGTAGGAACCGGGGAGCTGTTTTTT.

The chain combines TRBV25-1 with TRBJ1-5, with 7 bases fitting TRBD1. From germline, CDR1 is MGHDK and CDR2 SYGVNS. The trim removed 11 bases at V and 6 bases at J, leaving 10 bases unmatched. The CDR3 runs to 13 residues. In DNA form, the CDR3 reads TGTGCCCGCCTCAGGGGGGAGTTTCAGCCCCAGCATTTT. This sequence encodes CARLRGEFQPQHF.

This chain uses TRBV7-2 with TRBJ2-7; D gene unclear. The CDR3 length is 16 residues. With 4 bases removed from V and 0 bases from J, the gap between germline ends came to 16 bases. From germline, CDR1 is SGHTA and CDR2 FQGNSA. The CDR3 protein is CASSSRLSQSSYEQYF. The CDR3 DNA is TGTGCCAGCAGCTCCCGACTGTCCCAGAGCTCCTACGAGCAGTACTTC.

V gene TRBV18 combines with J gene TRBJ1-5; 8 bases align to TRBD1. This CDR3 region has 15 residues. CDR1 and CDR2 (germline): KGHSH, LQKENI. Losses at the gene ends were 2 bases for V and 6 bases for J; bases not matched to a gene: 6. CDR3 DNA: TGTGCCAGCTCACCAGGCGCAGGGGGCCTTCAGCCCCAGCATTTT. Its protein is CASSPGAGGLQPQHF.

V gene TRBV5-1 combines with J gene TRBJ1-1; tentatively, D is TRBD1 (5 bases). Germline V gene data show CDR1 as SGHRS and CDR2 as YFSETQ. With 0 bases removed from V and 6 bases from J, the gap between germline ends came to 9 bases. CDR3 length: 13 residues. CDR3 DNA sequence: TGCGCCAGCAGCTTGGAAGGGGTAGCTGAAGCTTTCTTT. Its protein is CASSLEGVAEAFF.

The V and J genes are TRBV7-3 and TRBJ1-1; 7 nucleotides align to TRBD1. The CDR3 consists of 14 residues. The V segment lost 5 bases and the J segment 1 base; nucleotides outside the gene matches: 4. Germline V CDR1 and CDR2: SGHTA, FQGTGA. The CDR3 DNA sequence: TGTGCCAGCAGCACGGGACAGTCGAACACTGAAGCTTTCTTT. Translating gives CASSTGQSNTEAFF.

The rearrangement joins TRBV30 to TRBJ2-7; TRBD2 is a possible D gene (6 bases). The CDR3 length is 14 residues. Trimming took off 4 bases at V and 1 base at J, with 14 bases between the two ends. Germline V gene sequence: CDR1 GTSNPN, CDR2 SVGIG (reference sequence). The CDR3 DNA is TGTGCCTGGACCTCGCCCGGGGGTTCCTACGAGCAGTACTTC. The encoded protein is CAWTSPGGSYEQYF.

The V and J genes are TRBV28 and TRBJ2-2; TRBD2 agrees at 8 bases. V gave up 4 bases and J gave up 0 bases; unmatched junction bases: 1. CDR3 size: 15 residues. CDR1 MDHEN and CDR2 SYDVKM come from the germline V gene. CDR3 coding DNA: TGTGCCAGCAGTTCAGCGGGGGCGAACACCGGGGAGCTGTTTTTT. Protein: CASSSAGANTGELFF.